The next 5 T cell receptor beta chains were all read from a single sample in a study of CD8+ T cells in alopecia areata (dated by TCRdb to the late 2010s). Receptor amplification or capture employed the immunoSEQ multiplex PCR assay. RNA was extracted from all samples and reverse transcribed into cDNA as template for TCR sequencing. TCRdb obtained this table from immuneACCESS and retained in-frame rearrangements with V and J assigned. These tables miss some clones; where compared with another copy, unresolved V genes account for less than half of the shortfall, and the remainder is unexplained. The sample has around 120,000 clones on record, around 60% of them singletons. The ten largest make up roughly 5% of the sample. Explained via the paper, the time point label denotes: around 28 days on oral tofacitinib. Sample treatment or condition, as interpreted from the label and publication: oral pan-JAK inhibitor, 5-10 mg twice daily.

The sequences come from CD4+ T cells sorted from blood, collected at week 4, from a patient treated with tofacitinib. Every receptor here comes from a human donor with alopecia areata.

V is TRBV30 and J is TRBJ1-3; D not resolved. The V end was cut by 4 bases, the J end by 1 base, with 5 bases between. CDR1 is GTSNPN, CDR2 SVGIG, per germline (reference sequence). The CDR3 length is 12 residues. CDR3 loop: CAWTGSGNTIYF. The CDR3 DNA reads as TGTGCCTGGACGGGGTCTGGAAACACCATATATTTT.

The chain couples TRBV5-1 to TRBJ2-7; no firm D call. The germline CDR1 and CDR2 sequences are SGHRS and YFSETQ. The V end was cut by 0 bases, the J end by 2 bases, with 6 bases between. CDR3 size: 13 residues. This chain's CDR3 is CASSLGITYEQYF. The CDR3 bases are TGCGCCAGCAGCTTGGGGATAACCTACGAGCAGTACTTC.

The chain carries TRBV30 and TRBJ2-7; D is perhaps TRBD2 (6 bases). The CDR3 extends over 14 amino acids. V lost 1 base and J lost 3, with 13 bases in between. Germline-derived CDR1 and CDR2 are GTSNPN and SVGIG (reference sequence). In nucleotides, the CDR3 is TGTGCCTGGAGTGGGGGGGAGACAGTCTACGAGCAGTACTTC. The encoded protein is CAWSGGETVYEQYF.

The chain has TRBV6-6 and TRBJ1-2; the match to TRBD1 covers 8 bases. The V segment lost 2 bases and the J segment 4 bases; nucleotides outside the gene matches: 9. The CDR3 totals 16 residues. Germline assignment: CDR1 MNHNY and CDR2 SVGAGI (reference sequence). The CDR3 nucleotides read TGTGCCAGCAGTTACCCAAGGACAGGGAAGGGCTATGGCTACACCTTC. This translates into CASSYPRTGKGYGYTF.

The J gene is TRBJ2-1, the V gene TRBV28; D is tentatively TRBD1 or TRBD2 (5 bases each). The CDR3 loop spans 12 amino acids. The V gene lost 2 bases and the J gene lost 8 bases, with 7 bases spanning the gap. The V gene's germline CDR1 is MDHEN and CDR2 SYDVKM. The CDR3 region has the DNA TGTGCCAGCAGTTTAGGGGGAGATGAGCAGTTCTTC. Protein product: CASSLGGDEQFF. Full variable domain (rest looked up from reference TRBV28 and TRBJ2-1): DVKVTQSSRYLVKRTGEKVFLECVQDMDHENMFWYRQDPGLGLRLIYFSYDVKMKEKGDIPEGYSVSREKKERFSLILESASTNQTSMYLCASSLGGDEQFFGPGTRLTVL.